Each of the 19 T cell receptor beta chains below was sequenced from the same sample in a study of human T cells and chemical hapten exposure. Time point in this sample: patch test 3, about 24 weeks after DPC sensitization. The treatment here: therapeutic diphenylcyclopropenone sensitization with weekly scalp DPC. TCRdb ran MiXCR on the RACE reads and lists one entry per CDR3 protein. The data hold 82,000 or so distinct CDR3 sequences, with under 15% observed a single time. Specimen: whole blood, collected in connection with sensitization to the hapten diphenylcyclopropenone (DPC). The origin of the receptors is a woman aged 45-59 years with alopecia areata. Some clones in this sample may be carry-over from other donors' samples.

This clonotype has ten or more counts. CDR3 residues: CATSEVGTPRGQFF. The DNA of the CDR3 is TGTGCCACCAGTGAGGTCGGGACTCCCCGCGGGCAGTTCTTC. The V call is TRBV24-1, the J call TRBJ2-1, with D perhaps TRBD2 (6 bases). Germline CDR1 and CDR2: KGHDR and SFDVKD. V dropped 4 bases and J dropped 12 bases, with 18 bases sitting between them. This CDR3 is 14 amino acids long.

This clonotype occurred many times. The CDR3 reads CASSYIGRGGHGYTF. CDR3 coding DNA: TGTGCCAGCAGTTACATCGGGCGTGGGGGTCATGGCTACACCTTC. This chain connects TRBV6-5 to TRBJ1-2; maybe TRBD1 (5 bases). Germline CDR1 reads MNHEY; CDR2 reads SVGAGI. This CDR3 is 15 amino acids long. V was trimmed by 2 bases and J by 6 bases, leaving 16 bases between them.

This clonotype has a handful of counts. The chain uses TRBV7-6 and TRBJ2-3; tentative D call: TRBD2 (5 bases). V lost 4 bases and J 2 bases, leaving 13 bases between the germline ends. Per germline, CDR1 SGHVS and CDR2 FNYEAQ. The CDR3 extends over 15 amino acids. In DNA form, the CDR3 reads TGTGCCAGCAGCTCCCCGGCGGGTTTCACAGATACGCAGTATTTT. It codes for CASSSPAGFTDTQYF.

The rearrangement uses TRBV20-1 and TRBJ2-7, with a possible D match to TRBD2 (5 bases). Trimming stripped 3 bases from V and 3 bases from J, with 21 bases between. CDR1 and CDR2 from the germline V gene are DFQATT and SNEGSKA (reference sequence). The CDR3 is 16 residues long. CDR3 bases: TGCAGTGCTAGTAACTTTGTCAGGAGGTCGGTCTACGAGCAGTACTTC. Protein product: CSASNFVRRSVYEQYF.

This chain uses TRBV5-1 with TRBJ2-2; D is undetermined. Looked up from germline, CDR1 is SGHRS and CDR2 is YFSETQ. With 0 bases removed from V and 6 bases from J, the gap between germline ends came to 9 bases. The CDR3 loop spans 14 amino acids. CDR3 region: CASSLDWGSGELFF. Here the CDR3 DNA reads TGCGCCAGCAGCTTGGATTGGGGATCCGGGGAGCTGTTTTTT.

J is TRBJ1-1 and V is TRBV11-2, with D perhaps matching TRBD1 (6 bases). CDR1 is SGHAT, CDR2 FQNNGV, per germline. CDR3 length: 15 residues. V lost 0 bases, J lost 4 bases, and 12 bases lay in between. The CDR3 reads CASSLEGGTGTEAFF. The CDR3, as DNA: TGTGCCAGCAGCTTAGAAGGGGGTACGGGCACTGAAGCTTTCTTT.

This clonotype was recorded many times. This chain joins TRBV5-1 and TRBJ2-1; D ambiguous. Deletions cut 0 bases from V and 7 bases from J, with 11 bases between. This CDR3 comprises 14 residues. Germline V gene sequence: CDR1 SGHRS, CDR2 YFSETQ. CDR3 protein: CASSLEGIRNEQFF. CDR3 in DNA: TGCGCCAGCAGCTTGGAGGGAATTAGAAATGAGCAGTTCTTC.

The chain uses TRBV29-1 and TRBJ1-1; no clear D gene. The germline V and J ends were trimmed by 6 bases and 4 bases, with 12 bases remaining between them. This CDR3 is 12 amino acids long. Germline lookup yields CDR1 SQVTM and CDR2 ANQGSEA. The CDR3 coding sequence is TGCAGCGTGGAGGGAAGGGTCACTGAAGCTTTCTTT. This sequence encodes CSVEGRVTEAFF.

Ten or more counts support this clonotype. The chain carries TRBV2 and TRBJ1-6; D remains ambiguous. The length of the CDR3 is 12 residues. Germline values: CDR1 SNHLY, CDR2 FYNNEI. The ends were cut back, 8 bases at V and 5 bases at J, with 7 bases in the middle. In DNA form, the CDR3 reads TGTGCCAGCGGCCGTGATAATTCACCCCTCCACTTT. Translation gives CASGRDNSPLHF.

The V gene is TRBV7-9, the J gene TRBJ2-1; tentatively, D is TRBD1 (6 bases). V shed 1 base and J shed 8 bases, with 15 bases lying between them. The CDR3 is made up of 15 amino acids. Per germline, CDR1 SEHNR and CDR2 FQNEAQ (reference sequence). CDR3 coding DNA: TGTGCCAGCAGCTTAGGATCAGGGGCCGGCCATGAGCAGTTCTTC. It encodes CASSLGSGAGHEQFF.

This clonotype was detected many times. The chain has TRBV5-5 and TRBJ1-1; D gene ambiguous. Germline lookup yields CDR1 SGHKS and CDR2 YYEKEE (reference sequence). The CDR3 runs 14 residues. V lost 4 bases, J lost 0 bases, and 10 bases lay in between. CDR3 loop: CASSLLQMNTEAFF. The CDR3, as DNA: TGTGCCAGCAGCCTTCTTCAGATGAACACTGAAGCTTTCTTT.

This clonotype was picked up a small number of times. The gene calls are TRBV10-1 and TRBJ2-1, with TRBD2 matching over 9 bases. The CDR3 extends over 14 amino acids. Germline loops: CDR1 WNHNN, CDR2 SYGVQD (reference sequence). V was clipped by 0 bases and J by 13 bases; unmatched bases: 7. CDR3 DNA: TGCGCCAGCAGTGAGTCTGGGACTAGCCCTCGTCAGTTCTTC. Translation: CASSESGTSPRQFF.

This clonotype was recorded at least ten times. V gene TRBV5-1 combines with J gene TRBJ2-7, with 8 bases lining up with TRBD1. CDR3 length equals 16 residues. Per germline, CDR1 SGHRS and CDR2 YFSETQ. The V gene end was trimmed by 4 bases and the J gene end by 5 bases; junction bases not matched to a gene: 14. CDR3 nucleotides: TGCGCCAGCAGCCCGGACCTTCGGACAGGGAGGCACGAGCAGTACTTC. Protein: CASSPDLRTGRHEQYF.

This clonotype has just a few counts. The V and J genes are TRBV12-3 or TRBV12-4 and TRBJ1-2, with D possibly being TRBD1 (5 bases). Trimming removed 3 bases from V and 7 bases from J, with 12 bases in between. The CDR3 totals 13 residues. CDR3 nucleotides: TGTGCCAGCAGTTTTTTAGGGGAGGTTGGCTACACCTTC. Amino acid sequence: CASSFLGEVGYTF.

This clonotype showed up many times. The chain couples TRBV18 to TRBJ2-2; 12 bases are a match to TRBD1. The CDR3 is 17 amino acids. CDR1 and CDR2 (germline): KGHSH, LQKENI. Trimming at V came to 2 bases and at J to 3 bases, leaving 4 bases not matched to a gene. CDR3 DNA sequence: TGTGCCAGCTCACCAGGGACAGGGGGCGCCGACACCGGGGAGCTGTTTTTT. As protein: CASSPGTGGADTGELFF.

The chain carries TRBV5-1 and TRBJ2-3, with D perhaps matching TRBD1 (7 bases). The CDR3 is made up of 14 amino acids. Trimming took off 2 bases at V and 5 bases at J, with 12 bases between the two ends. Germline CDR1 and CDR2: SGHRS and YFSETQ. The CDR3 bases are TGCGCCAGCAGCTTAAGGAGGGGGCAAGATACGCAGTATTTT. Its protein is CASSLRRGQDTQYF.

This clonotype was detected ten times or more. The CDR3 nucleotides are TGCAGTGCTAGGCATCAGGAGACCCAGTACTTC. This gives the protein CSARHQETQYF. J is TRBJ2-5 and V is TRBV20-1; D call uncertain. V was shortened by 3 bases and J by 5 bases, with 7 bases between the two germline ends. This CDR3 comprises 11 residues. Per the germline V gene, CDR1 is DFQATT and CDR2 is SNEGSKA (reference sequence).

This rearrangement joins TRBV5-1 to TRBJ2-1; D may be TRBD2 (6 bases). Per the germline V gene, CDR1 is SGHRS and CDR2 is YFSETQ. V dropped 4 bases and J dropped 8 bases, with 13 bases sitting between them. The CDR3 has 13 amino acids. The CDR3 DNA reads TGCGCCAGCAGCCCCCAGGGAGGAGATGAGCAGTTCTTC. As protein: CASSPQGGDEQFF.

This clonotype was detected only a few times. The V gene is TRBV20-1, the J gene TRBJ2-4; either TRBD1 or TRBD2 may fit D (5 bases each). V dropped 3 bases and J dropped 8 bases, with 14 bases sitting between them. Germline lookup yields CDR1 DFQATT and CDR2 SNEGSKA (reference sequence). The CDR3 spans 13 residues. CDR3 protein: CSASWRRGDIQYF. CDR3 sequence (DNA): TGCAGTGCTAGTTGGCGTCGAGGGGACATTCAGTACTTC.